One and the same sample provided the 5 T cell receptor beta chains below, sequenced in a study of Graves' ophthalmopathy and Graves' hyperthyroidism. TCR beta CDR3 regions were amplified from RNA transcripts. HTBI-primed first-round RT-PCR preceded second-round multiplex PCR. Each CDR3 protein is one row after TCRdb ran MiXCR on the multiplex PCR reads. The table includes over a million distinct CDR3 sequences, 35% to 45% detected once. The source material was peripheral blood or thyroid tissue (not recorded which). The source of these receptors is an adult man with Graves' hyperthyroidism.

The chain has TRBV7-2 and TRBJ2-7; D is possibly TRBD2 (6 bases). The CDR3 is 16 residues long. Germline assignment: CDR1 SGHTA and CDR2 FQGNSA. V was cut by 4 bases and J by 2 bases, with 18 bases left in between. As DNA, the CDR3 is TGTGCCAGCAGCTCTCTAGGGGCGGGATTGGCCTACGAGCAGTACTTC. Translating it yields CASSSLGAGLAYEQYF.

The sample holds many counts of this clonotype. The gene calls are TRBV6-5 and TRBJ2-6; unclear D gene. In germline, CDR1 is MNHEY, CDR2 SVGAGI. There are 15 residues in the CDR3. Trimming pared 3 bases from V and 0 bases from J, leaving 6 bases between. In DNA, the CDR3 is TGTGCCAGCAGTTATCAGACCTCTGGGGCCAACGTCCTGACTTTC. Amino acids: CASSYQTSGANVLTF.

The V gene is TRBV6-6, the J gene TRBJ2-5; a possible D gene is TRBD2 (6 bases). Deletions cut 4 bases from V and 3 bases from J, with 15 bases between. CDR3 size: 15 residues. Per the germline V gene, CDR1 is MNHNY and CDR2 is SVGAGI (reference sequence). CDR3 loop: CASSWVAGRKETQYF. The CDR3 DNA reads as TGTGCCAGCAGTTGGGTCGCGGGACGGAAAGAGACCCAGTACTTC.

This clonotype was seen ten or more times. The chain is built from TRBV5-5 and TRBJ2-7; D might be TRBD1 or TRBD2, each matching 5 bases. The germline V gene encodes CDR1 SGHKS and CDR2 YYEKEE (reference sequence). The V end was cut by 0 bases, the J end by 5 bases, with 18 bases between. CDR3 size: 16 residues. This CDR3 reads CASSLGDVYWSDEQYF. The CDR3, as DNA: TGTGCCAGCAGCTTGGGGGACGTATATTGGTCCGACGAGCAGTACTTC.

The rearrangement joins TRBV12-3 or TRBV12-4 to TRBJ1-2; D call uncertain. V lost 5 bases and J lost 3, with 16 bases in between. The CDR3 is 15 residues long. The CDR3 DNA sequence: TGTGCCAGCAGTGAAGCCAGACAAGGACACTATGGCTACACCTTC. Protein sequence: CASSEARQGHYGYTF.